This T cell receptor (beta chain) was sequenced during a study of Ad26.COV2.S vaccination and SARS-CoV-2 variants. The overall study: Donor was one of the participants in the Ad26.COV2.S arm of the COV1001 trial.

Overall study results and limits: Responses of T cells in total may have been underestimated by the TCR breadth and depth analyses.

Trimming took 1 base from V and 1 from J; bases not matched to a gene: 4. This CDR3 spans 15 amino acids. Details on this clone: The target antigen is unknown.

The method was immunoSEQ multiplex PCR; TCRdb's version includes in-frame clones alone and lacks a portion of them. This table holds fewer than 400,000 clones, 90% found once. As to treatment: about 20 received Ad26.COV2.S at low or high dose, single or two shots; about five received placebo; per-sample allocation not given. It was on day 63 after the first vaccine or placebo injection that samples were taken. The donor was a Boston adult aged 18-55 years. This rearrangement joins TRBV5-7 to TRBJ2-5; TRBD1 matches at 7 bases. TRBV5-7 is treated as an ORF (open reading frame) with a function not yet certain. The TCR was taken from a person between 18 and 65 years old who received the Ad26.COV2.S COVID-19 vaccine or a placebo. Source: peripheral blood, taken in a trial of Ad26.COV2.S vaccine versus placebo. The CDR3 DNA reads as TGTGCCAGCAGCTTGATAAGACAGGGCCAAGAGACCCAGTACTTC. Translated: CASSLIRQGQETQYF.